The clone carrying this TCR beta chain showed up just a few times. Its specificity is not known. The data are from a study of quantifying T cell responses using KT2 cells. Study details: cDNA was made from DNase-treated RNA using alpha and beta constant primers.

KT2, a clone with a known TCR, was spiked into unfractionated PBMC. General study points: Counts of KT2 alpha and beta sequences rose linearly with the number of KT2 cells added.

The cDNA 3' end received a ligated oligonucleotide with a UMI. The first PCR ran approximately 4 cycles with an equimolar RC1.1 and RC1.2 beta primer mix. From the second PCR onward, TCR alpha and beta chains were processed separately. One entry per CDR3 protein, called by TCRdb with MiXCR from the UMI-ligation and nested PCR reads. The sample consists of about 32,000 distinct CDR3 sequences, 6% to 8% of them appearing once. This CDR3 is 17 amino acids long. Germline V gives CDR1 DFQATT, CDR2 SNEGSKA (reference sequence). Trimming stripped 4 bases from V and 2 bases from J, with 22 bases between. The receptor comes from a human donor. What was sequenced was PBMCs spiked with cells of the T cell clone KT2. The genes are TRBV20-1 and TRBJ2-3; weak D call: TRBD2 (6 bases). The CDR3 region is CSAKSPWSSGPTDTQYF. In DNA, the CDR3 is TGCAGTGCTAAAAGTCCATGGTCCAGCGGGCCCACAGATACGCAGTATTTT.